This is a list of T cell receptor beta chains from one sample in a study of vaccination effects on CD4 cells after COVID-19. No cognate antigen is known for these TCRs. Assay used: immunoSEQ multiplex PCR; TCRdb lists only in-frame clones, some missing. The sample yields tens of thousands of clones, 60% to 75% seen once. The material was CD4+ T cells from PBMCs cultured with HCoV-NL63 spike peptides, obtained before COVID-19 vaccination. These receptor sequences come from a human donor who received a COVID-19 vaccine. CDR3s include the opening cysteine and the closing phenylalanine or tryptophan. The order of the fields is D gene, J gene, V gene, CDR3 protein. D genes are given only for firm matches.

d_call: NA
j_call: TRBJ1-5
v_call: TRBV5-5
cdr3_aa: CASSPVSGRGNQPQHF

d_call: NA
j_call: TRBJ1-2
v_call: TRBV12-3/TRBV12-4
cdr3_aa: CASSLEQRRYTF

d_call: TRBD1
j_call: TRBJ1-2
v_call: TRBV7-9
cdr3_aa: CASSQDRSGGYTF

d_call: NA
j_call: TRBJ1-1
v_call: TRBV7-9
cdr3_aa: CASSLPGFNTEAFF

d_call: NA
j_call: TRBJ1-3
v_call: TRBV7-9
cdr3_aa: CASSYSRWGARSGNTIYF

d_call: NA
j_call: TRBJ2-3
v_call: TRBV3-1/TRBV3-2
cdr3_aa: CASSHGGHTDTQYF

d_call: NA
j_call: TRBJ1-6
v_call: TRBV2
cdr3_aa: CATIDRSKSPLHF

d_call: TRBD2
j_call: TRBJ2-3
v_call: TRBV25-1
cdr3_aa: CASSAGLARGTQYF

d_call: TRBD1
j_call: TRBJ2-1
v_call: TRBV24-1
cdr3_aa: CATSDPGQGPSYNEQFF

d_call: NA
j_call: TRBJ1-2
v_call: TRBV6-1
cdr3_aa: CASSEVAGGYGYTF

d_call: TRBD1
j_call: TRBJ1-2
v_call: TRBV11-2
cdr3_aa: CASSPGQRSTNTF

d_call: NA
j_call: TRBJ1-2
v_call: TRBV5-1
cdr3_aa: CASSLPGGEANYGYTF

d_call: NA
j_call: TRBJ2-5
v_call: TRBV7-2
cdr3_aa: CATGTPEQETQYF

d_call: NA
j_call: TRBJ1-4
v_call: TRBV12-5
cdr3_aa: CASGSPRVGLFF

d_call: TRBD1
j_call: TRBJ2-5
v_call: TRBV5-1
cdr3_aa: CASSSWTGVGETQYF

d_call: NA
j_call: TRBJ2-1
v_call: TRBV7-9
cdr3_aa: CASSSPGGAVSFNEQFF

d_call: NA
j_call: TRBJ2-3
v_call: TRBV5-1
cdr3_aa: CASSKGSADTQYF

d_call: TRBD2
j_call: TRBJ2-5
v_call: TRBV7-2
cdr3_aa: CASSPGLAGGSEETQYF

d_call: NA
j_call: TRBJ2-5
v_call: TRBV5-1
cdr3_aa: CASSLTVLLQETQYF

d_call: NA
j_call: TRBJ2-1
v_call: TRBV6-6
cdr3_aa: CASSRDAEQFF

d_call: NA
j_call: TRBJ2-3
v_call: TRBV2
cdr3_aa: CASSEGLDTQYF

d_call: NA
j_call: TRBJ2-2
v_call: TRBV7-2
cdr3_aa: CASSPTAGAGELFF

d_call: NA
j_call: TRBJ2-2
v_call: TRBV18
cdr3_aa: CASSPRQAGDTGELFF

d_call: TRBD1
j_call: TRBJ1-5
v_call: TRBV4-1
cdr3_aa: CASSAPGQVGNQPQHF

d_call: NA
j_call: TRBJ1-5
v_call: TRBV24-1
cdr3_aa: CATSGVGLGNQPQHF

d_call: TRBD1
j_call: TRBJ1-4
v_call: TRBV7-9
cdr3_aa: CASSAPIGGGKSNEKLFF